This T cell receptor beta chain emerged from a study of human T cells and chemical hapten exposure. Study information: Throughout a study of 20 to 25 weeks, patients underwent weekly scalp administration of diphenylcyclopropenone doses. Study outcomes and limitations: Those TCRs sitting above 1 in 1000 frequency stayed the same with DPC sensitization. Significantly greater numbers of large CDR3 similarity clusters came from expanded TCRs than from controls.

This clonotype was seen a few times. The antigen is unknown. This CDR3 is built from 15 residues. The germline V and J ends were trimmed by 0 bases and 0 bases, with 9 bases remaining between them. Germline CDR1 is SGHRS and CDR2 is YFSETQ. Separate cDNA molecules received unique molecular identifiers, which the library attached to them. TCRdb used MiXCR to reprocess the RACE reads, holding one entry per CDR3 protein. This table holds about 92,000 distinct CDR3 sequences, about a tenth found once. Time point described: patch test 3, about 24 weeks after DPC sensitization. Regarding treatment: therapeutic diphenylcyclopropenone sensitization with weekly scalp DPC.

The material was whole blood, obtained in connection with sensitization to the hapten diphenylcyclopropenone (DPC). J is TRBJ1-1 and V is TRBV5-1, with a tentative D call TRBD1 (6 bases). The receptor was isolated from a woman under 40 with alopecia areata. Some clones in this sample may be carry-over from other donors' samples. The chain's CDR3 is CASSLGTGMNTEAFF. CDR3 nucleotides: TGCGCCAGCAGCTTGGGAACAGGGATGAACACTGAAGCTTTCTTT.